The next 28 T cell receptor beta chains were all read from a single sample in a study of blood T cell repertoires in COVID-19. Profiling relied on immunoSEQ multiplex PCR, and the TCRdb table lists in-frame clones only, not all of them. The sample records 150,000 or so clones, 85% to 90% being singletons. The specimen was peripheral blood. These receptor sequences come from a man younger than 35 with COVID-19, enrolled during active disease.

This chain joins TRBV28 and TRBJ2-7; possible D gene TRBD2, 6 bases. CDR1 MDHEN and CDR2 SYDVKM come from the germline V gene. The CDR3 is made up of 17 amino acids. Deletions cut 4 bases from V and 6 bases from J, with 25 bases between. CDR3 sequence reads: CASSSTGFFGSGREQYF. DNA for the CDR3: TGTGCCAGCAGTTCCACGGGTTTTTTTGGTAGCGGACGCGAGCAGTACTTC. Full variable domain (outside the CDR3, taken from reference TRBV28 and TRBJ2-7): DVKVTQSSRYLVKRTGEKVFLECVQDMDHENMFWYRQDPGLGLRLIYFSYDVKMKEKGDIPEGYSVSREKKERFSLILESASTNQTSMYLCASSSTGFFGSGREQYFGPGTRLTVT.

The gene calls are TRBV15 and TRBJ1-1; D is perhaps TRBD1 (5 bases). Germline V gene lookup returns CDR1 LNHNV and CDR2 YYDKDF (reference sequence). This CDR3 is 14 amino acids long. Trimming took off 5 bases at V and 7 bases at J, with 17 bases between the two ends. CDR3 DNA: TGTGCCACCAGCGGGGAGGGGCTGACTGGTGAAGCTTTCTTT. Protein sequence: CATSGEGLTGEAFF.

The V gene is TRBV20-1, the J gene TRBJ1-6; no definite D call. The CDR3 sequence is 13 residues long. CDR1 is DFQATT and CDR2 is SNEGSKA in the germline V gene (reference sequence). The ends were cut back, 3 bases at V and 6 bases at J, with 9 bases in the middle. The CDR3 coding sequence is TGCAGTGCTAGTCATACCGGTAATTCACCCCTCCACTTT. Translated, it gives CSASHTGNSPLHF.

The chain combines TRBV6-5 with TRBJ1-2; 7 bases are shared with TRBD1. Germline trimming cut 4 bases from V and 5 bases from J; bases unmatched to any gene: 7. This CDR3 contains 14 residues. Germline-derived CDR1 and CDR2 are MNHEY and SVGAGI. CDR3: CASSLGGTDYGYTF. In nucleotides, the CDR3 is TGTGCCAGCAGTTTAGGTGGGACAGATTATGGCTACACCTTC.

A single count supports this clone. V usage is TRBV6-2 or TRBV6-3 and J usage is TRBJ1-2; D is possibly TRBD1 (6 bases). Germline lookup yields CDR1 MNHEY and CDR2 SVGEGT. Trimming removed 6 bases from V and 8 bases from J, with 22 bases in between. This CDR3 comprises 15 residues. This CDR3 reads CASSAFNREGEGYTF. The CDR3 DNA reads TGTGCCAGCAGCGCTTTTAACAGGGAAGGAGAAGGCTACACCTTC.

The genes are TRBV5-1 and TRBJ1-1; 8 bases align to TRBD1. The germline V gene has CDR1 SGHRS and CDR2 YFSETQ. V was pared by 2 bases and J by 0 bases, with 3 bases of the junction left unmatched. This CDR3 has 15 residues. The CDR3 nucleotides read TGCGCCAGCAGCTTCCTACAGGGGGTGAACACTGAAGCTTTCTTT. Amino acid sequence: CASSFLQGVNTEAFF.

About this clone: This sample includes further DNA sequences coding for the same CDR3. V usage is TRBV11-2 and J usage is TRBJ2-7, with 10 positions matching TRBD2. This CDR3 has 15 amino acids. CDR1 and CDR2 (germline): SGHAT, FQNNGV. V shed 0 bases and J 1 base; nucleotides not matched to a gene: 0. The CDR3 loop reads CASSLELAGSYEQYF. CDR3 DNA: TGTGCCAGCAGCTTAGAACTAGCGGGGTCCTACGAGCAGTACTTC.

J is TRBJ2-7 and V is TRBV7-6, with TRBD1 matching over 10 bases. CDR1 and CDR2 (germline): SGHVS, FNYEAQ. J lost 9 bases, V lost 1 base, and 9 bases had no gene match. This CDR3 is 15 amino acids long. The CDR3 region is CASSLVPRTGGVQYF. The CDR3 DNA follows: TGTGCCAGCAGCTTAGTACCCCGGACAGGGGGTGTGCAGTACTTC.

V and J are TRBV27 and TRBJ1-5; maybe TRBD1 (6 bases). The germline V and J ends were trimmed by 5 bases and 5 bases, with 13 bases remaining between them. The CDR3 runs to 14 residues. CDR1 MNHEY and CDR2 SMNVEV come from the germline V gene (reference sequence). CDR3 sequence (DNA): TGTGCCAGCAGTCGCAACAGGGTTGATCAGCCCCAGCATTTT. Amino acid sequence: CASSRNRVDQPQHF.

V and J are TRBV4-3 and TRBJ1-2, with 7 bases matching TRBD1. V was clipped by 4 bases and J by 6 bases; unmatched bases: 11. Germline V gives CDR1 LGHNA, CDR2 YSLEER. The CDR3 runs 15 residues. The CDR3 nucleotides are TGCGCCAGCAGCCCCCAATTATACGACAGGGATGGCTACACCTTC. Its protein is CASSPQLYDRDGYTF.

The J gene is TRBJ2-2, the V gene TRBV4-1, with 8 nucleotides matching TRBD1. The CDR3 loop spans 16 amino acids. Germline lookup yields CDR1 MGHRA and CDR2 YSYEKL. The trim removed 0 bases at V and 5 bases at J, leaving 5 bases unmatched. CDR3 DNA sequence: TGCGCCAGCAGCCAAGACCAGGGGGCGAGGACCGGGGAGCTGTTTTTT. Amino acids: CASSQDQGARTGELFF.

Points on this clone: Other DNA variants within this sample encode the same CDR3. The rearrangement uses TRBV9 and TRBJ2-2, with 12 bases identical to TRBD2. This CDR3 has 16 residues. The ends lost 4 bases at V and 4 bases at J; junction bases unmatched: 5. Germline V gene data show CDR1 as SGDLS and CDR2 as YYNGEE. The CDR3 sequence: CASSPRLAGVTGELFF. The CDR3 nucleotides are TGTGCCAGCAGCCCCCGACTAGCGGGAGTCACCGGGGAGCTGTTTTTT.

The rearrangement links TRBV13 to TRBJ2-5; D is uncertain. With 1 base removed from V and 4 bases from J, the gap between germline ends came to 4 bases. The CDR3 has 12 residues. Germline loops: CDR1 PRHDT, CDR2 FYEKMQ (reference sequence). The CDR3 region has the DNA TGTGCCAGCAGCTTAGTCCGAGAGACCCAGTACTTC. It translates to CASSLVRETQYF. The full variable domain, in which reference TRBV13 and TRBJ2-5 provide the parts outside the CDR3, is AAGVIQSPRHLIKEKRETATLKCYPIPRHDTVYWYQQGPGQDPQFLISFYEKMQSDKGSIPDRFSAQQFSDYHSELNMSSLELGDSALYFCASSLVRETQYFGPGTRLLVL.

The chain has TRBV18 and TRBJ2-1; maybe TRBD2 (5 bases). Germline V CDR1 and CDR2: KGHSH, LQKENI. CDR3 length: 15 amino acids. Trimming shortened V by 1 base and J by 7 bases, and 14 bases separated the two germline ends. The CDR3 reads CASSPRGSRWNEQFF. The CDR3 coding sequence is TGTGCCAGCTCACCACGTGGGAGTCGGTGGAATGAGCAGTTCTTC.

V and J are TRBV12-3 or TRBV12-4 and TRBJ2-7, with D possibly TRBD1 on 6 matching bases. V was clipped by 8 bases and J by 2 bases, with 13 bases between them. The CDR3 covers 13 residues. This chain's CDR3 is CASRSQGPYEQYF. CDR3 coding DNA: TGTGCCAGCCGCTCTCAGGGGCCCTACGAGCAGTACTTC.

J is TRBJ1-2 and V is TRBV30; 8 nucleotides agree with TRBD1. CDR3 length: 13 residues. The J segment lost 2 bases and the V segment lost 6 bases, leaving 5 bases of the junction unmatched. In germline, CDR1 is GTSNPN, CDR2 SVGIG (reference sequence). In DNA form, the CDR3 reads TGTGCCTGCTTTGGACAGGGAAACTATGGCTACACCTTC. Translation gives CACFGQGNYGYTF.

This sequence joins TRBV15 and TRBJ2-2; a possible D gene is TRBD1 (5 bases). V shed 3 bases and J shed 1 base, with 9 bases lying between them. The CDR3 runs 15 residues. CDR1 is LNHNV and CDR2 is YYDKDF in the germline V gene (reference sequence). The CDR3 loop is CATSSKGMNTGELFF. In nucleotides, the CDR3 is TGTGCCACCAGCAGTAAGGGGATGAACACCGGGGAGCTGTTTTTT.

The chain joins TRBV10-1 to TRBJ2-7, with 7 nucleotides matching TRBD1. Trimming took 4 bases from V and 5 from J; bases not matched to a gene: 5. The CDR3 extends over 13 amino acids. From germline, CDR1 is WNHNN and CDR2 SYGVQD (reference sequence). The CDR3 nucleotides are TGCGCCAGCAGTGGAGAAGGGGGCCACGAGCAGTACTTC. Protein sequence: CASSGEGGHEQYF.

The chain carries TRBV30 and TRBJ2-7; 8 nucleotides agree with TRBD2. The V gene's germline CDR1 is GTSNPN and CDR2 SVGIG (reference sequence). The V segment lost 3 bases and the J segment 2 bases; nucleotides outside the gene matches: 6. The CDR3 runs 14 residues. CDR3 in DNA: TGTGCCTGGAGCCTCCCGGGACTAGCCTACGAGCAGTACTTC. Translated: CAWSLPGLAYEQYF.

This clone was observed once. This chain links TRBV18 with TRBJ2-1; D is undetermined. V was pared by 0 bases and J by 6 bases, with 9 bases between. The CDR3 loop spans 14 amino acids. Germline values: CDR1 KGHSH, CDR2 LQKENI. The CDR3 loop is CASSPPVASNEQFF. CDR3 DNA sequence: TGTGCCAGCTCACCACCAGTAGCTAGCAATGAGCAGTTCTTC. The full variable domain, its missing parts supplied by reference TRBV18 and TRBJ2-1, is NAGVMQNPRHLVRRRGQEARLRCSPMKGHSHVYWYRQLPEEGLKFMVYLQKENIIDESGMPKERFSAEFPKEGPSILRIQQVVRGDSAAYFCASSPPVASNEQFFGPGTRLTVL.

This rearrangement joins TRBV5-1 to TRBJ2-1, with D perhaps TRBD2 (5 bases). V was shortened by 1 base and J by 0 bases, with 14 bases between the two germline ends. The CDR3 totals 17 residues. Germline V gene sequence: CDR1 SGHRS, CDR2 YFSETQ. For the CDR3, the DNA is TGCGCCAGCAGCTTGAATAGGGCGGGTCACTCCTACAATGAGCAGTTCTTC. The encoded protein is CASSLNRAGHSYNEQFF. Full variable domain (missing parts from reference TRBV5-1 and TRBJ2-1): KAGVTQTPRYLIKTRGQQVTLSCSPISGHRSVSWYQQTPGQGLQFLFEYFSETQRNKGNFPGRFSGRQFSNSRSEMNVSTLELGDSALYLCASSLNRAGHSYNEQFFGPGTRLTVL.

This chain joins TRBV4-3 and TRBJ2-7; 9 bases are a match to TRBD2. The ends lost 0 bases at V and 6 bases at J; junction bases unmatched: 6. From germline, CDR1 is LGHNA and CDR2 YSLEER. The CDR3 is made up of 15 amino acids. CDR3 DNA sequence: TGCGCCAGCAGCCAAGATCGGCTAGCGGGACGCGAGCAGTACTTC. Its translation: CASSQDRLAGREQYF.

This clone was observed a single time. The chain carries TRBV5-8 and TRBJ2-1, with D possibly matching TRBD1 (5 bases). Per germline, CDR1 SGHTS and CDR2 YDEGEE. With 2 bases removed from V and 10 bases from J, the gap between germline ends came to 10 bases. This CDR3 is built from 12 residues. This chain's CDR3 is CASSLLGREQFF. CDR3 DNA: TGTGCCAGCAGCTTACTGGGGCGAGAGCAGTTCTTC.

As for this clone: One end of the junction varies from germline; a read error may be responsible. The chain carries TRBV18 and TRBJ1-4, with D perhaps TRBD1 (5 bases). This CDR3 region has 16 residues. Germline CDR1 and CDR2: KGHSH and LQKENI. The CDR3, as DNA: TGTGCCAGCTCAACATTGAGCGGGGGTGGTAATGAAAAACTGCTTTTT. Encoded protein: CASSTLSGGGNEKLLF.

The chain recombines TRBV28 with TRBJ1-2; TRBD1 might be the D (5 bases). Germline V gives CDR1 MDHEN, CDR2 SYDVKM. The CDR3 has 15 amino acids. Between the trimmed V and J ends, which lost 6 bases and 4 bases, there was a span of 18 bases. The CDR3 region has the DNA TGTGCCAGCAGGACTGGGACTCGTCCGTCCTATGGCTACACCTTC. It codes for CASRTGTRPSYGYTF.

The gene calls are TRBV14 and TRBJ2-7; perhaps TRBD2 as D (6 bases). Germline V lookup: CDR1 SGHDN, CDR2 FVKESK. This CDR3 region has 17 residues. V lost 2 bases and J 2 bases, leaving 19 bases between the germline ends. CDR3 protein: CASSQLSWRGPPYEQYF. The CDR3 coding sequence is TGTGCCAGCAGCCAACTCTCCTGGCGGGGACCCCCCTACGAGCAGTACTTC.

V usage is TRBV18 and J usage is TRBJ2-7; D call uncertain. Germline V lookup: CDR1 KGHSH, CDR2 LQKENI. Between the trimmed V and J ends, which lost 1 base and 0 bases, there was a span of 7 bases. The CDR3 is 14 amino acids. Here the CDR3 DNA reads TGTGCCAGCTCACCACTGCCGAGCTCCTACGAGCAGTACTTC. This sequence encodes CASSPLPSSYEQYF.

The chain carries TRBV7-9 and TRBJ2-1, with a possible D match to TRBD2 (5 bases). The CDR3 length is 14 residues. V lost 5 bases and J 9 bases, leaving 17 bases between the germline ends. Germline CDR1 SEHNR, CDR2 FQNEAQ (reference sequence). CDR3 protein: CASSLMAGGGEQFF. The CDR3 DNA follows: TGTGCCAGCAGCCTTATGGCGGGCGGAGGTGAGCAGTTCTTC.